The 3 T cell receptor beta chains below come from one sample, sequenced in a study of cytomegalovirus exposure and HLA in healthy donors. The PCR was carried out with 60 Vbeta primers and 13 Jbeta primers. Clones were sequenced by immunoSEQ multiplex PCR, and TCRdb holds only the in-frame ones, with some missing. The sample lists about 150,000 clones; 65% to 90% were seen once. The specimen sequenced was PBMCs. These receptors originate from a man aged 50 or older in good health and CMV-seropositive.

The chain recombines TRBV18 with TRBJ1-5; D might be TRBD1 (5 bases). The germline V and J ends were trimmed by 3 bases and 4 bases, with 7 bases remaining between them. There are 13 residues in the CDR3. Germline-derived CDR1 and CDR2 are KGHSH and LQKENI. CDR3 DNA sequence: TGTGCCAGCTCACCGACAGTGAATCAGCCCCAGCATTTT. This translates into CASSPTVNQPQHF.

The chain employs TRBV13 and TRBJ2-1; 9 bases align to TRBD2. The CDR3 contains 16 residues. Germline CDR1 is PRHDT and CDR2 is FYEKMQ (reference sequence). V dropped 6 bases and J dropped 0; count of bases not matched to a gene: 6. The chain's CDR3 is CASSPKGLASYNEQFF. DNA of the CDR3: TGTGCCAGCAGTCCCAAGGGACTAGCCTCCTACAATGAGCAGTTCTTC. Full variable domain (missing parts from reference TRBV13 and TRBJ2-1): AAGVIQSPRHLIKEKRETATLKCYPIPRHDTVYWYQQGPGQDPQFLISFYEKMQSDKGSIPDRFSAQQFSDYHSELNMSSLELGDSALYFCASSPKGLASYNEQFFGPGTRLTVL.

This chain joins TRBV7-8 and TRBJ2-7, with 9 nucleotides matching TRBD1. CDR1 is SGHVS and CDR2 is FQNEAQ in the germline V gene. This CDR3 has 14 residues. The trim removed 5 bases at V and 0 bases at J, leaving 2 bases unmatched. The CDR3 here is CASSRTGVSYEQYF. The CDR3 bases are TGTGCCAGCAGCCGGACAGGGGTCTCCTACGAGCAGTACTTC.